A single sample is the source of the 22 T cell receptor beta chains below, sequenced in a study of blood T cell repertoires in COVID-19. Repertoires were generated with immunoSEQ multiplex PCR, while TCRdb's copy carries only in-frame clones and drops some. The sample lists tens of thousands of clones, around 80% occurring once. The specimen sequenced was peripheral blood. These receptors originate from a man aged 60 to 75 with acute or convalescent COVID-19.

The chain couples TRBV19 to TRBJ1-5; D may be TRBD1 (5 bases). The germline V gene encodes CDR1 LNHDA and CDR2 SQIVND (reference sequence). The CDR3 loop spans 15 amino acids. Trimming pared 6 bases from V and 2 bases from J, leaving 14 bases between. The CDR3 DNA sequence: TGTGCCAGTAGGGGGGGATCATTGGGCAATCAGCCCCAGCATTTT. It yields the protein CASRGGSLGNQPQHF.

This clone has only one observation. This chain uses TRBV6-5 with TRBJ1-3; D is undetermined. Between the trimmed V and J ends, which lost 6 bases and 0 bases, there was a span of 6 bases. Germline V gene lookup returns CDR1 MNHEY and CDR2 SVGAGI. CDR3 length equals 13 residues. Written as DNA, the CDR3 is TGTGCCAGCAGCGTGAGCTCTGGAAACACCATATATTTT. Its translation is CASSVSSGNTIYF.

V and J are TRBV6-5 and TRBJ1-6; 7 bases align to TRBD1. Looked up from germline, CDR1 is MNHEY and CDR2 is SVGAGI. Trimming took 0 bases from V and 9 from J; bases not matched to a gene: 5. This CDR3 region has 15 residues. This CDR3 reads CASSYSSGQSSPLHF. The CDR3, as DNA: TGTGCCAGCAGTTACTCCTCGGGACAGAGTTCACCCCTCCACTTT.

The chain is built from TRBV25-1 and TRBJ2-3; 12 nucleotides align to TRBD1. After removal of 4 bases from V and 8 bases from J, the junction contained 10 bases not matched to a gene. CDR3 length: 16 amino acids. Germline loops: CDR1 MGHDK, CDR2 SYGVNS. For the CDR3, the DNA is TGTGCCAGCAGTGCCGGGACAGGGGGCTTTTCTAGTACGCAGTATTTT. Encoded protein: CASSAGTGGFSSTQYF.

The chain couples TRBV4-1 to TRBJ1-5; 7 nucleotides agree with TRBD1. This CDR3 has 18 residues. The V and J ends lost 4 bases and 5 bases, in that order; junction bases with no gene match: 17. Germline V CDR1 and CDR2: MGHRA, YSYEKL. CDR3 bases: TGCGCCAGCAGCCCCCTCAGGGGGTCGGCCCCAGAGCATCAGCCCCAGCATTTT. Translation: CASSPLRGSAPEHQPQHF.

The gene calls are TRBV19 and TRBJ2-3; D is unresolved. The CDR3 spans 15 residues. Trimming cost V 3 bases and J 6 bases, with 16 bases left between them. The germline CDR1 and CDR2 sequences are LNHDA and SQIVND (reference sequence). The CDR3 protein is CASSIRAVPGDTQYF. For the CDR3, the DNA is TGTGCCAGTAGTATTAGAGCTGTCCCCGGGGATACGCAGTATTTT.

The chain couples TRBV6-5 to TRBJ2-7; 8 nucleotides match TRBD1. The germline V gene encodes CDR1 MNHEY and CDR2 SVGAGI. The CDR3 totals 14 residues. Trimming cost V 8 bases and J 3 bases; bases outside gene matches: 9. CDR3 residues: CASRATGVNYEQYV. Here the CDR3 DNA reads TGTGCCAGCCGCGCGACAGGGGTGAACTACGAGCAGTACGTC.

The rearrangement joins TRBV7-2 to TRBJ2-5, with D perhaps matching TRBD1 (5 bases). CDR1 SGHTA and CDR2 FQGNSA come from the germline V gene. Trimming removed 3 bases at V and 1 base at J, with 12 bases between. The CDR3 extends over 15 amino acids. The CDR3 loop is CASSFTGEPQETQYF. CDR3 nucleotides: TGTGCCAGCAGCTTTACAGGAGAGCCCCAAGAGACCCAGTACTTC.

The rearrangement uses TRBV3-1 (or the pseudogene TRBV3-2) and TRBJ1-1; D may be TRBD1 (6 bases). V lost 8 bases and J 4 bases, leaving 8 bases between the germline ends. The germline V gene encodes CDR1 LGHDT and CDR2 YNNKEL (reference sequence). The CDR3 consists of 11 residues. The CDR3 is CASRGATEAFF. The CDR3 region has the DNA TGTGCCAGCCGGGGGGCCACTGAAGCTTTCTTT.

This sequence joins TRBV2 and TRBJ2-3; D is possibly TRBD2 (6 bases). The germline V and J ends were trimmed by 7 bases and 4 bases, with 15 bases remaining between them. Germline assignment: CDR1 SNHLY and CDR2 FYNNEI. The CDR3 has 14 amino acids. DNA of the CDR3: TGTGCCAGCATCCGGGGAGGAATCGCAGATACGCAGTATTTT. It encodes CASIRGGIADTQYF.

The rearrangement uses TRBV7-2 and TRBJ2-3; 7 nucleotides line up with TRBD2. Trimming removed 5 bases from V and 3 bases from J; junction bases left unmatched: 8. The CDR3 loop spans 15 amino acids. Germline V CDR1 and CDR2: SGHTA, FQGNSA. The DNA for the CDR3 is TGTGCCAGCAGCCCCCGCGGGGGAGGGACAGATACGCAGTATTTT. Its translation: CASSPRGGGTDTQYF.

The rearrangement joins TRBV28 to TRBJ1-6; 7 bases map to TRBD1. With 8 bases clipped from V and 6 bases from J, the junction kept 7 bases outside the gene matches. The CDR3 runs to 14 residues. CDR1 MDHEN and CDR2 SYDVKM come from the germline V gene. The CDR3 bases are TGTGCCAGCCGGACAGGTGGACTTAATTCACCCCTCCACTTT. Translated, it gives CASRTGGLNSPLHF.

The chain couples TRBV7-8 to TRBJ1-5; D gene unclear. Trimming stripped 3 bases from V and 2 bases from J, with 17 bases between. Germline-derived CDR1 and CDR2 are SGHVS and FQNEAQ. The CDR3 contains 17 residues. The CDR3 sequence: CASSLVSGVGGNQPQHF. The CDR3 DNA reads TGTGCCAGCAGCTTGGTTTCCGGGGTTGGTGGCAATCAGCCCCAGCATTTT.

The genes are TRBV6-5 and TRBJ2-4; 7 bases match TRBD2. From germline, CDR1 is MNHEY and CDR2 SVGAGI. J lost 7 bases, V lost 3 bases, and 6 bases had no gene match. The CDR3 has 14 amino acids. This CDR3 is CASSYEQGGNIQYF. CDR3 in DNA: TGTGCCAGCAGTTATGAGCAGGGAGGGAACATTCAGTACTTC.

The chain recombines TRBV19 with TRBJ1-4; the match to TRBD1 covers 7 bases. Germline CDR1 is LNHDA and CDR2 is SQIVND (reference sequence). This CDR3 has 15 residues. The J segment lost 0 bases and the V segment lost 6 bases, leaving 4 bases of the junction unmatched. The CDR3 region is CASRTTGPTNEKLFF. Here the CDR3 DNA reads TGTGCCAGTAGAACGACAGGGCCAACTAATGAAAAACTGTTTTTT.

In this sample, this clone turned up once. The rearrangement uses TRBV5-4 and TRBJ1-4, with TRBD1 identical over 9 bases. The V gene's germline CDR1 is SGHNT and CDR2 YYREEE (reference sequence). The CDR3 extends over 16 amino acids. Losses at the gene ends were 4 bases for V and 2 bases for J; bases not matched to a gene: 6. CDR3 coding DNA: TGTGCCAGCAGCACAGGGGGCGTCAGGACTAATGAAAAACTGTTTTTT. This gives the protein CASSTGGVRTNEKLFF.

This clone was picked up one time. The chain recombines TRBV15 with TRBJ1-5; 7 bases are shared with TRBD1. V was clipped by 0 bases and J by 7 bases; unmatched bases: 6. Germline V CDR1 and CDR2: LNHNV, YYDKDF (reference sequence). There are 15 residues in the CDR3. The CDR3 nucleotides read TGTGCCACCAGCAGAGATAGACAGGGCGGCCAGCCCCAGCATTTT. The encoded protein is CATSRDRQGGQPQHF.

The chain recombines TRBV5-1 with TRBJ2-7; unclear D gene. This CDR3 contains 12 residues. The V gene's germline CDR1 is SGHRS and CDR2 YFSETQ. Trimming took off 0 bases at V and 6 bases at J, with 7 bases between the two ends. The CDR3 sequence: CASSLVFCEQYV. In nucleotides, the CDR3 is TGCGCCAGCAGCTTGGTTTTCTGCGAGCAGTACGTC.

V and J are TRBV3-1 (or the pseudogene TRBV3-2) and TRBJ2-1, with TRBD1 as a possible D gene (5 bases). This CDR3 is built from 15 residues. V was shortened by 1 base and J by 6 bases, with 13 bases between the two germline ends. Germline CDR1 reads LGHDT; CDR2 reads YNNKEL (reference sequence). CDR3 in DNA: TGTGCCAGCAGCCAAGCCGCGCTAAGGGGCAATGAGCAGTTCTTC. Its translation: CASSQAALRGNEQFF.

The chain is built from TRBV2 and TRBJ1-1; D uncertain. Germline CDR1 SNHLY, CDR2 FYNNEI. CDR3 size: 14 residues. The ends were cut back, 5 bases at V and 1 base at J, with 11 bases in the middle. In DNA, the CDR3 is TGTGCCAGCAGTTTCAATGGGCCGAACACTGAAGCTTTCTTT. Translation: CASSFNGPNTEAFF.

The chain recombines TRBV28 with TRBJ1-5, with D possibly matching TRBD1 (5 bases). V was trimmed by 7 bases and J by 7 bases, leaving 17 bases between them. The CDR3 covers 14 residues. Germline V gives CDR1 MDHEN, CDR2 SYDVKM. CDR3 protein: CASNGPTRGQPQHF. Here the CDR3 DNA reads TGTGCCAGCAATGGACCTACTCGGGGGCAGCCCCAGCATTTT.

This clone was detected only a few times. V gene TRBV18 combines with J gene TRBJ2-1; 10 bases line up with TRBD2. V trimming: 1 base; J trimming: 0 bases; junction bases outside the gene matches: 6. Germline lookup yields CDR1 KGHSH and CDR2 LQKENI. CDR3 length equals 18 residues. In DNA, the CDR3 is TGTGCCAGCTCACCACTCGCCGGGACTAGCGCCTCCTACAATGAGCAGTTCTTC. Amino acids: CASSPLAGTSASYNEQFF.